This T cell receptor (beta chain) was captured by sequencing in a study of cytomegalovirus exposure and HLA in healthy donors. Study results and limitations: It was likely that a cluster of highly shared sequence variants was a sequencing artifact. TCR sequences were mostly rare, though some public TCRs occurred in many donors. Accurate HLA-A and HLA-B prediction from TCR beta sequences was reported for most subjects. It was about 150 TCR beta chains that were listed as cytomegalovirus-associated.

The PCR contained 60 Vbeta and 13 Jbeta primers. Sequencing used immunoSEQ multiplex PCR; TCRdb keeps in-frame clones, though not all of them. The repertoire holds some 150,000 clones, roughly 70% seen once, with approximately 3% in the top ten. As to this clone: Its matching antigen is unknown.

CDR1 is MNHNY, CDR2 SVGAGI, per germline (reference sequence). Trimming pared 4 bases from V and 1 base from J, leaving 9 bases between. The CDR3 has 14 amino acids. The J gene is TRBJ2-3, the V gene TRBV6-6, with D possibly matching TRBD2 (7 bases). This receptor was taken from a woman in her twenties or thirties in good health and CMV-seronegative. What was sequenced was PBMCs. The CDR3: CASSWGGRTDTQYF. DNA of the CDR3: TGTGCCAGCAGTTGGGGGGGGCGCACAGATACGCAGTATTTT.